In its sample, the clone carrying this T cell receptor beta chain was seen many times. The germline V and J ends were trimmed by 4 bases and 5 bases, with 9 bases remaining between them. Germline assignment: CDR1 MDHEN and CDR2 SYDVKM. The CDR3 sequence is 12 residues long. The sample belongs to a study of shared clonotypes between healthy human individuals. The test was conducted at deep level. Each cell subset's genomic DNA was divided evenly among several immunoSEQ plates. As handled by the study authors: ImmunoSEQ yielded junction-only sequences lacking quality scores, so filtering differed. The table came from immunoSEQ multiplex PCR; TCRdb's copy has only in-frame clones and leaves some out. The DNA was the basis for D and trimming; V, J and clone size are from that table. The sample carries roughly 480,000 clones, 79% recorded once. Only Caucasian adults living in Nashville, Tennessee made up the donor group.

The chain is built from TRBV28 and TRBJ2-7; D might be TRBD1 (6 bases). Sequencing was performed on PBMCs. The sequence came from a woman aged 40 to 49 in good health. Some clones in this sample may be carry-over from other donors' samples. CDR3 nucleotides: TGTGCCAGCAGTTCAAACAGGGACGAGCAGTACTTC. Encoded protein: CASSSNRDEQYF.